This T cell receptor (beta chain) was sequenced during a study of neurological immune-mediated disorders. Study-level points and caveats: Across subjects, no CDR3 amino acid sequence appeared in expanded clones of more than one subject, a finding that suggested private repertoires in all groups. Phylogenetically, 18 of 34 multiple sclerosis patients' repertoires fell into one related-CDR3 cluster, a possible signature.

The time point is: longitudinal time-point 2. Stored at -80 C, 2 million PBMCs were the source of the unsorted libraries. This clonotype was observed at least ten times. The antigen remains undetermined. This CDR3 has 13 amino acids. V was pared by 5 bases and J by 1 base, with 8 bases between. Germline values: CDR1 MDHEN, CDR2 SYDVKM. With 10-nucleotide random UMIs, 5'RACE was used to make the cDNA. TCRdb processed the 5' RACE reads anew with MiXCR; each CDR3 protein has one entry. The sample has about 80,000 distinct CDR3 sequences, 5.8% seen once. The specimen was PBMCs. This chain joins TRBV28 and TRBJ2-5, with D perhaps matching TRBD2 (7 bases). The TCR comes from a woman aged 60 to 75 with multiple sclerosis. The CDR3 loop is CASSRGAQETQYF. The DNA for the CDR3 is TGTGCCAGCAGTCGGGGGGCCCAAGAGACCCAGTACTTC.